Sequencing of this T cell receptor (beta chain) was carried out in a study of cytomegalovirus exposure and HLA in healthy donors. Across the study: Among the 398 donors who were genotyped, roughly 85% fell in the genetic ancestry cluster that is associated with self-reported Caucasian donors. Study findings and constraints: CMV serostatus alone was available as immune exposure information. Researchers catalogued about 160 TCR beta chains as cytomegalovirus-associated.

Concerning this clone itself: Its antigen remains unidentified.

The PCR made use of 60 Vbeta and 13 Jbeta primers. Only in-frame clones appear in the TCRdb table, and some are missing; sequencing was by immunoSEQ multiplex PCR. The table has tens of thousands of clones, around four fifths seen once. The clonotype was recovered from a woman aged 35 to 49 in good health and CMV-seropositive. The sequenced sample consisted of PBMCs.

The CDR3 bases are TGTGCCAGCAGTTTAGCAGGCCATGGCTACACCTTC. Translation gives CASSLAGHGYTF. The chain combines TRBV27 with TRBJ1-2, with no clear D. Germline CDR1 reads MNHEY; CDR2 reads SMNVEV (reference sequence). This CDR3 comprises 12 residues. The germline V and J ends were trimmed by 2 bases and 6 bases, with 7 bases remaining between them.